This T cell receptor beta chain derives from a study of blood T cell repertoires in COVID-19. For the study at large: Acute and convalescent COVID-19 specimens originated in the United States, Italy and Spain. The analysed material was cDNA or gDNA that came from T cells, B-cell-depleted T cells, or PBMCs.

Assay used: immunoSEQ multiplex PCR; TCRdb lists only in-frame clones, some missing. The sample has some 260,000 clones; about 81% are singletons. This clone was detected a few times. V lost 2 bases and J lost 3; bases outside the gene matches: 8. The CDR3 totals 17 residues. The germline V gene encodes CDR1 SGHVS and CDR2 FQNEAQ. The study assigned cohorts using participant-reported clinical history. The TCR comes from a man aged 25-45 years with acute COVID-19. The chain links TRBV7-8 to TRBJ1-5; TRBD1 agrees at 9 bases. The sequenced sample consisted of PBMCs or T cells enriched from blood (not recorded which). The CDR3 nucleotides read TGTGCCAGCAGCTTAACCCTACAGGGGGCGGTCAATCAGCCCCAGCATTTT. This gives the protein CASSLTLQGAVNQPQHF. The full variable domain, rest sourced from reference TRBV7-8 and TRBJ1-5, is GAGVSQSPRYKVAKRGQDVALRCDPISGHVSLFWYQQALGQGPEFLTYFQNEAQLDKSGLPSDRFFAERPEGSVSTLKIQRTQQEDSAVYLCASSLTLQGAVNQPQHFGDGTRLSIL.